This TCR beta chain originates from a study of blood T cell repertoires in COVID-19. Overall study: Acute-phase and convalescent COVID-19 samples originated in the United States, Italy and Spain. Sources were T cells, B-cell-depleted T cells, or PBMCs; the material itself was cDNA or gDNA.

In the authors' workflow: Estimation of nucleated cell counts was performed using reference gene primer amplification. Sequencing used immunoSEQ multiplex PCR; TCRdb keeps in-frame clones, though not all of them. D and trimming were read from the DNA, whereas the V and J calls and clone size are those reported in that table. The sample has some 350,000 clones, almost 90% seen once. J gave up 4 bases and V 4 bases, and 6 bases lay outside the gene matches. The CDR3 is made up of 15 amino acids. Germline assignment: CDR1 SEHNR and CDR2 FQNEAQ (reference sequence). This receptor was identified in a man aged 18 to 30 with active or convalescent COVID-19. Sequencing input: peripheral blood. The chain uses TRBV7-9 and TRBJ1-5, with 8 bases matching TRBD1. As DNA, the CDR3 is TGTGCCAGCAGCTCGACAGGGGAGGGTAATCAGCCCCAGCATTTT. Residues: CASSSTGEGNQPQHF.